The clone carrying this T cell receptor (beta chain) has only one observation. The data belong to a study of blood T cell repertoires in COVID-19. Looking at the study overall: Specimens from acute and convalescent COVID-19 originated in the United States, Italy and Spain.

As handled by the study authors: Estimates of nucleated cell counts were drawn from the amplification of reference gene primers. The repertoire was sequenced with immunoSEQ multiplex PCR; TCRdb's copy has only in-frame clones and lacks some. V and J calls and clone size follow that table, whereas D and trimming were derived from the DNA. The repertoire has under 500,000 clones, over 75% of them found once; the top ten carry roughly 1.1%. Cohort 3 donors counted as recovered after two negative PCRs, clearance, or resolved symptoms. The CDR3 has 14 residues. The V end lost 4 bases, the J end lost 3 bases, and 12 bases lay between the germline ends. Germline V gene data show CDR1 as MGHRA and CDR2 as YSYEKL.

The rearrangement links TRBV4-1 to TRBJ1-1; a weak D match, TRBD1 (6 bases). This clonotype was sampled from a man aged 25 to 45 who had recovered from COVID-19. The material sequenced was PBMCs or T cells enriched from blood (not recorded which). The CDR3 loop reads CASSRGQIDTEAFF. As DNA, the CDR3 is TGCGCCAGCAGCCGTGGACAGATCGACACTGAAGCTTTCTTT.